Presented here are 27 T cell receptor beta chains from one specimen sequenced in a study of T cells in Graves' hyperthyroidism and ophthalmopathy. Amplification targeted TCR beta CDR3 regions from RNA transcripts. The HTBI set primed first-round TCR CDR3 RT-PCR. TCRdb re-derived calls from the multiplex PCR reads in MiXCR, one entry per CDR3 protein. The table includes approximately 520,000 distinct CDR3 sequences, approximately 25% detected once. Sequenced material: blood. The receptors originated from a woman aged 30 to 39 with Graves' ophthalmopathy.

This clonotype occurred many times. The genes are TRBV19 and TRBJ1-1, with D possibly matching TRBD1 (5 bases). The germline V gene encodes CDR1 LNHDA and CDR2 SQIVND (reference sequence). CDR3 length: 15 amino acids. The V end was cut by 4 bases, the J end by 2 bases, with 14 bases between. CDR3 bases: TGTGCCAGTAGTAAAGATGGGACGGTTAACACTGAAGCTTTCTTT. Protein sequence: CASSKDGTVNTEAFF. Combining the CDR3 with reference TRBV19 and TRBJ1-1 gives the whole variable domain DGGITQSPKYLFRKEGQNVTLSCEQNLNHDAMYWYRQDPGQGLRLIYYSQIVNDFQKGDIAEGYSVSREKKESFPLTVTSAQKNPTAFYLCASSKDGTVNTEAFFGQGTRLTVV.

At least ten counts were recorded for this clonotype. V gene TRBV30 combines with J gene TRBJ1-2; D call uncertain. Germline CDR1 GTSNPN, CDR2 SVGIG (reference sequence). Trimming removed 7 bases from V and 4 bases from J, with 16 bases in between. The CDR3 runs to 13 residues. The chain's CDR3 is CASSIPTGYGYTF. The CDR3 DNA sequence: TGTGCCTCGTCCATCCCCACCGGCTATGGCTACACCTTC.

In this sample, this clonotype turned up a few times. This chain uses TRBV12-3 or TRBV12-4 with TRBJ2-2, with D hard to call. The length of the CDR3 is 11 residues. The germline V and J ends were trimmed by 7 bases and 4 bases, with 4 bases remaining between them. CDR3 sequence: CASTITGELFF. The CDR3 DNA reads TGTGCCAGCACTATCACCGGGGAGCTGTTTTTT.

This clonotype came up many times. The rearrangement links TRBV20-1 to TRBJ1-1; maybe TRBD1 (5 bases). The V gene lost 6 bases and the J gene lost 0 bases, with 11 bases spanning the gap. Looked up from germline, CDR1 is DFQATT and CDR2 is SNEGSKA (reference sequence). The CDR3 length is 13 residues. CDR3 loop: CSARTPLNTEAFF. The CDR3 DNA sequence: TGCAGTGCCAGGACACCGTTGAACACTGAAGCTTTCTTT.

This clonotype was found many times. The chain combines TRBV10-3 with TRBJ1-1; no reliable D call. The germline gives CDR1 ENHRY, CDR2 SYGVKD. The CDR3 has 14 amino acids. V was cut by 6 bases and J by 1 base, with 12 bases left in between. The CDR3 spells CAIRLSNTNTEAFF. DNA for the CDR3: TGTGCCATCAGGCTTTCAAATACGAACACTGAAGCTTTCTTT.

In its sample, this clonotype was seen many times. The V call is TRBV29-1, the J call TRBJ1-5; 9 bases are shared with TRBD1. The trim removed 0 bases at V and 4 bases at J, leaving 4 bases unmatched. Per the germline V gene, CDR1 is SQVTM and CDR2 is ANQGSEA. The CDR3 spans 15 residues. CDR3 DNA: TGCAGCGTTGAAGAAGATGGGACAGGGAATCAGCCCCAGCATTTT. Its translation: CSVEEDGTGNQPQHF.

This clonotype came up a few times. The chain uses TRBV20-1 and TRBJ2-7; 9 positions agree with TRBD1. CDR1 DFQATT and CDR2 SNEGSKA come from the germline V gene (reference sequence). The CDR3 is 13 amino acids. Trimming cost V 5 bases and J 3 bases; bases outside gene matches: 5. The CDR3 DNA reads TGCAGTGCTTCTTGGACAGGGGACTACGAGCAGTACTTC. It yields the protein CSASWTGDYEQYF.

This clonotype was detected many times. The V gene is TRBV27, the J gene TRBJ1-6, with TRBD1 matching 7 bases. The CDR3 contains 13 residues. J was trimmed by 9 bases and V by 8 bases; bases with no gene match: 7. Germline lookup yields CDR1 MNHEY and CDR2 SMNVEV (reference sequence). The CDR3 DNA reads TGTGCCAGCTCTGACAGGGAGGGTTCACCCCTCCACTTT. It specifies CASSDREGSPLHF.

This clonotype was counted ten times or more. The genes are TRBV28 and TRBJ1-1; 9 bases map to TRBD1. The V gene end was trimmed by 3 bases and the J gene end by 6 bases; junction bases not matched to a gene: 5. The CDR3 consists of 14 residues. Looked up from germline, CDR1 is MDHEN and CDR2 is SYDVKM. Here the CDR3 reads CASSLDRGIAEAFF. The CDR3, as DNA: TGTGCCAGCAGTTTGGACAGGGGAATCGCTGAAGCTTTCTTT.

The chain has TRBV10-3 and TRBJ1-5; no reliable D call. The CDR3 has 15 residues. V was trimmed by 3 bases and J by 0 bases, leaving 9 bases between them. From germline, CDR1 is ENHRY and CDR2 SYGVKD. The CDR3 here is CAISEVQSSNQPQHF. As DNA, the CDR3 is TGTGCCATCAGTGAAGTGCAGAGTAGCAATCAGCCCCAGCATTTT.

This clonotype was seen many times. V is TRBV3-1 and J is TRBJ2-5, with 8 nucleotides matching TRBD1. The CDR3 length is 16 residues. Germline V lookup: CDR1 LGHDT, CDR2 YNNKEL (reference sequence). The ends lost 1 base at V and 1 base at J; junction bases unmatched: 5. CDR3 protein: CASSQGLDRAQETQYF. Here the CDR3 DNA reads TGTGCCAGCAGCCAAGGACTGGACAGGGCCCAAGAGACCCAGTACTTC.

Concerning this clonotype itself: A read error is possible here, since a much larger clone lies one base away. The rearrangement uses TRBV7-9 and TRBJ1-1; D not certain. Germline V CDR1 and CDR2: SEHNR, FQNEAQ (reference sequence). V gave up 3 bases and J gave up 4 bases, with 6 bases separating them. The CDR3 covers 12 residues. CDR3 nucleotides: TGTGCCAGCAGCTTTAAGGGCACTGAAGCTTTCTTT. Amino acids: CASSFKGTEAFF.

This clonotype was observed at least ten times. The chain links TRBV3-1 to TRBJ1-1; D is uncertain. The germline gives CDR1 LGHDT, CDR2 YNNKEL (reference sequence). The CDR3 loop spans 13 amino acids. V lost 4 bases and J lost 3, with 9 bases in between. The CDR3 protein is CASSPWDDTEAFF. The CDR3 DNA is TGTGCCAGCAGCCCTTGGGATGACACTGAAGCTTTCTTT.

This clonotype was counted at least ten times. One end of the junction fails to match germline, which may point to a read error. The rearrangement uses TRBV2 and TRBJ1-1; D is uncertain. The CDR3 length is 11 residues. CDR1 and CDR2 from the germline V gene are SNHLY and FYNNEI. The CDR3 is CASIWGTEVFF. In nucleotides, the CDR3 is TGTGCCAGCATATGGGGAACTGAAGTTTTCTTT.

This clonotype was recorded at least ten times. V is TRBV11-2 and J is TRBJ2-2; possible D gene TRBD2, 6 bases. This CDR3 contains 15 residues. Between the trimmed V and J ends, which lost 2 bases and 7 bases, there was a span of 14 bases. The V gene's germline CDR1 is SGHAT and CDR2 FQNNGV. DNA for the CDR3: TGTGCCAGCAGCTTAAACAGCGGAGGGGTCGGGGAGCTGTTTTTT. As protein: CASSLNSGGVGELFF.

This clonotype has ten or more counts. The chain couples TRBV7-9 to TRBJ2-7; possibly TRBD1 for D (5 bases). V was clipped by 2 bases and J by 5 bases, with 10 bases between them. The CDR3 length is 13 residues. Germline CDR1 SEHNR, CDR2 FQNEAQ (reference sequence). DNA for the CDR3: TGTGCCAGCAGCTTATCAGGGATCCACGAGCAGTACTTC. Protein: CASSLSGIHEQYF.

This clonotype occurred many times. The V gene is TRBV29-1, the J gene TRBJ1-2, with no clear D. Trimming took off 7 bases at V and 2 bases at J, with 11 bases between the two ends. CDR1 is SQVTM, CDR2 ANQGSEA, per germline. The CDR3 is made up of 12 amino acids. The CDR3 reads CSDQDGNYGYTF. CDR3 sequence (DNA): TGCAGCGACCAGGACGGGAACTATGGCTACACCTTC. The full variable domain, in which reference TRBV29-1 and TRBJ1-2 provide the parts outside the CDR3, is SAVISQKPSRDICQRGTSLTIQCQVDSQVTMMFWYRQQPGQSLTLIATANQGSEATYESGFVIDKFPISRPNLTFSTLTVSNMSPEDSSIYLCSDQDGNYGYTFGSGTRLTVV.

Ten or more counts support this clonotype. The rearrangement links TRBV24-1 to TRBJ2-3; D gene unclear. The CDR3 is 13 amino acids. CDR1 is KGHDR, CDR2 SFDVKD, per germline. V lost 4 bases and J 3 bases, leaving 7 bases between the germline ends. The DNA for the CDR3 is TGTGCCACCAGTGACCCCCCGACAGATACGCAGTATTTT. This encodes CATSDPPTDTQYF.

This clonotype was seen ten or more times. The J gene is TRBJ2-7, the V gene TRBV5-1; TRBD1 agrees at 7 bases. From germline, CDR1 is SGHRS and CDR2 YFSETQ. This CDR3 contains 14 residues. J lost 3 bases, V lost 7 bases, and 10 bases had no gene match. The CDR3 bases are TGCGCCAGCTACGCCGGGACAGAGATCTACGAGCAGTACTTC. It translates to CASYAGTEIYEQYF.

This clonotype was seen ten or more times. The rearrangement uses TRBV27 and TRBJ1-5, with TRBD1 as a possible D gene (5 bases). Trimming took 1 base from V and 4 from J, leaving 8 bases between them. The CDR3 is made up of 14 amino acids. Germline V gene lookup returns CDR1 MNHEY and CDR2 SMNVEV (reference sequence). This CDR3 is CASSLFGANQPQHF. Written as DNA, the CDR3 is TGTGCCAGCAGTTTATTTGGGGCAAATCAGCCCCAGCATTTT.

This clonotype has at least ten counts. This chain connects TRBV9 to TRBJ1-3; a weak D match, TRBD1 (6 bases). There are 18 residues in the CDR3. From germline, CDR1 is SGDLS and CDR2 YYNGEE. Between the trimmed V and J ends, which lost 3 bases and 1 base, there was a span of 20 bases. CDR3 bases: TGTGCCAGCAGCGCAATGCTTTTTGGGGGGCATTCTGGAAACACCATATATTTT. It codes for CASSAMLFGGHSGNTIYF.

The sample holds many counts of this clonotype. This chain connects TRBV7-6 to TRBJ2-5; 7 nucleotides agree with TRBD1. Trimming cost V 2 bases and J 3 bases; bases outside gene matches: 3. This CDR3 has 14 amino acids. CDR1 and CDR2 (germline): SGHVS, FNYEAQ. This CDR3 is CASSLSGQKETQYF. DNA of the CDR3: TGTGCCAGCAGCTTATCGGGACAGAAAGAGACCCAGTACTTC.

This clonotype was observed at least ten times. The chain recombines TRBV12-3 or TRBV12-4 with TRBJ1-6; no definite D call. The CDR3 covers 14 residues. V lost 6 bases, J lost 8 bases, and 14 bases lay in between. CDR3 coding DNA: TGTGCCAGCAGCCACACCGGGCGCCATTCACCCCTCCACTTT. This sequence encodes CASSHTGRHSPLHF.

V gene TRBV3-1 combines with J gene TRBJ1-5; D is unclear. Germline V CDR1 and CDR2: LGHDT, YNNKEL (reference sequence). The CDR3 totals 13 residues. V was clipped by 0 bases and J by 6 bases, with 6 bases between them. CDR3 amino acids: CASSQEGRQPQHF. The CDR3 bases are TGTGCCAGCAGCCAAGAAGGTCGTCAGCCCCAGCATTTT.

This clonotype was seen more than once but under ten times. The gene calls are TRBV7-3 and TRBJ2-2; TRBD2 aligns across 8 bases. Germline V lookup: CDR1 SGHTA, CDR2 FQGTGA. The trim removed 0 bases at V and 6 bases at J, leaving 9 bases unmatched. The CDR3 loop spans 17 amino acids. This CDR3 reads CASSLTGGTRGAGELFF. The CDR3 DNA is TGTGCCAGCAGCTTAACGGGGGGGACTAGAGGTGCCGGGGAGCTGTTTTTT.

This clonotype was observed many times. The gene calls are TRBV5-1 and TRBJ2-7, with 8 nucleotides matching TRBD2. Trimming removed 2 bases from V and 2 bases from J; junction bases left unmatched: 12. Germline CDR1 and CDR2: SGHRS and YFSETQ. The CDR3 covers 17 residues. CDR3 protein: CASSFGGLAGATYEQYF. The CDR3 bases are TGCGCCAGCAGCTTTGGCGGGCTAGCGGGTGCAACCTACGAGCAGTACTTC.

This clonotype was detected many times. V is TRBV12-3 or TRBV12-4 and J is TRBJ1-2; 8 nucleotides align to TRBD1. The junction had 11 bases not matched to a gene; V was cut back by 1 base and J by 4 bases. The CDR3 covers 17 residues. The CDR3 protein is CASSLGGQGEYGYGYTF. DNA for the CDR3: TGTGCCAGCAGTTTAGGTGGACAGGGAGAGTACGGCTATGGCTACACCTTC.